Reported below is one T cell receptor beta chain. Many counts were recorded for this clonotype. This receptor's antigen is unknown. No clone much larger than this one lies a single base away; base qualities are absent. The data were taken from a study of early T cells in non-severe SARS-CoV-2 infection listed by TCRdb under 2021. Turning to the overall study: TCR sequencing used bulk RNA from unsorted whole blood, so alpha and beta chains could not be paired.

The library was built by means of 5' RACE. The instrument was a NextSeq 500. To correct for sequencing error and PCR bias, the TCR library protocol tagged individual cDNA molecules with unique molecular identifiers. Both TCR alpha and beta chains were sequenced, and tight co-correlation was observed between alpha and beta sequence abundances in each sample. The published analysis was carried out like this. Decombinator V4 was used to perform V gene, J gene and CDR3 annotation of TCR sequences. Expanded TCRs were defined as changing significantly between any two time points under a Poisson model with p below 0.0001. TCR abundances were normalised to the total number of TCRs sequenced per sample and were expressed as counts per million. MAIT TCRs were defined by TRAV1-2 paired with TRAJ12, TRAJ20 or TRAJ33, and iNKT TCRs by TRAV10 paired with TRAJ18. VDJdb, accessed 1 November 2021, was searched for CMV, EBV and SARS-CoV-2 annotated TCRs, excluding TCRs annotated for multiple antigens. TCRdb reanalyzed the raw reads on its own, using fastp at Q25 for trimming and MiXCR for clone calling, and kept in-frame beta chains. Here each entry gathers all rows of one CDR3 protein and keeps the most common genes and DNA. The V and J calls shown here were made by TCRdb, not taken from the authors' results. The sample table records tens of thousands of distinct CDR3 sequences; about 5.8% of these occur just once. The ten largest clones take up approximately 5.5% of the sample.

The germline V gene (reference sequence) supplies CDR1 MNHEY and CDR2 SMNVEV. V is trimmed back by 3 bases and J by 3 bases, and the junction contains 4 bases that no gene match accounts for. Inclusive of the bounding cysteine and phenylalanine, the CDR3 is 15 residues long. Only the CDR3 DNA is retained, 45 bases long and in frame from the first base. Set within a cohort of healthcare workers in London, UK, this nested case-control study involved weekly PCR testing of nasopharyngeal swabs along with blood sampling. Healthcare workers were recruited between 23 and 31 March 2020, during the week of the UK lockdown, and were followed weekly for up to roughly 15 weeks. The study at large found these results: VDJdb matching was skewed toward anti-spike CD8 responses and likely underestimated virus-specific expansions, missing private and CD4 specificities.

This TCR was sampled from an adult who was a healthcare worker with PCR-confirmed SARS-CoV-2 infection or an uninfected control (not recorded which). The chain employs TRBV27 and TRBJ1-5, with 8 bases matching TRBD1. Sequenced material: whole blood. CDR3 region: CASSFGTGSNQPQHF. The base sequence is TGTGCCAGCAGTTTTGGGACAGGCTCCAATCAGCCCCAGCATTTT.